A selection of T cell receptor beta chains follows, all from one sample in a study of cytomegalovirus exposure and HLA in healthy donors. The repertoire was sequenced with immunoSEQ multiplex PCR; TCRdb's copy has only in-frame clones and lacks some. The table shows some 77,000 clones, with 80% occurring only once. The sample taken for sequencing was PBMCs. These receptors were obtained from a man between 50 and 59 years old in good health and CMV-seropositive. The CDR3 runs from the conserved cysteine through the conserved F or W. The D gene is left open where the match is weak. The listing skips clone size in some rows; elsewhere it reads once, few, many or a size class.

V: TRBV20-1
D: TRBD1
size: .
J: TRBJ2-3
DNA: TGCAGTGCTCCACGACAGGGTGGTCAGTATTTT
CDR3: CSAPRQGGQYF

V: TRBV9
D: .
size: few
J: TRBJ2-2
DNA: TGTGCCAGCAGCTCGAAATCCGGGTCCCACGGGGAGCTGTTTTTT
CDR3: CASSSKSGSHGELFF

V: TRBV4-3
D: .
size: .
J: TRBJ2-1
DNA: TGCGCCAGCAGCCAGTGGGAAGGGGCTAGCGATTACAATGAGCAGTTCTTC
CDR3: CASSQWEGASDYNEQFF

V: TRBV7-6
D: .
size: few
J: TRBJ1-1
DNA: TGTGCCAGCAGCTTACTTACAGGGAACACTGAAGCTTTCTTT
CDR3: CASSLLTGNTEAFF

V: TRBV6-6
D: .
size: .
J: TRBJ2-2
DNA: TGTGCCAGCTCTCCTACGGGCAGGGACACCGGGGAGCTGTTTTTT
CDR3: CASSPTGRDTGELFF

V: TRBV18
D: TRBD1
size: .
J: TRBJ1-2
DNA: TGTGCCAGCTCACCAAGGTCGGCAGGGGGCCCCCATATAGATGGCTACACCTTC
CDR3: CASSPRSAGGPHIDGYTF

V: TRBV9
D: .
size: .
J: TRBJ1-1
DNA: TGTGCCAGCAGCCCCGACGCGGGGGGCGCAGTGTATTACACTGAAGCTTTCTTT
CDR3: CASSPDAGGAVYYTEAFF

V: TRBV23-1
D: TRBD1
size: .
J: TRBJ2-5
DNA: TGCGCCAGCAGTCAACCTAAGCCAGGGGGTCGAGAAGAGACCCAGTACTTC
CDR3: CASSQPKPGGREETQYF

V: TRBV6-5
D: .
size: .
J: TRBJ1-1
DNA: TGTGCCAGCAGTTATAGCAACGGAGGCGATGAAGCTTTCTTT
CDR3: CASSYSNGGDEAFF

V: TRBV11-2
D: .
size: .
J: TRBJ1-5
DNA: TGTGCCAGCAGCTTAGTCCTCGGAGGGGATCAGCCCCAGCATTTT
CDR3: CASSLVLGGDQPQHF

V: TRBV25-1
D: .
size: .
J: TRBJ2-7
DNA: TGTGCCAGCATGGACTGGAACTCCTACGAGCAGTACTTC
CDR3: CASMDWNSYEQYF

V: TRBV5-5
D: .
size: .
J: TRBJ1-2
DNA: TGTGCCAGCAGCCCCTCCGGTTCGGGTGGCTACACCTTC
CDR3: CASSPSGSGGYTF

V: TRBV6-1
D: .
size: once
J: TRBJ1-5
DNA: TGTGCCAGCAGTGATCCGGGAGTCCCGGGGGAGGCGGGCAATCAGCCCCAGCATTTT
CDR3: CASSDPGVPGEAGNQPQHF

V: TRBV6-1
D: .
size: .
J: TRBJ2-1
DNA: TGTGCCAGCAGTGAAGGCCCCATTGGCCCCCAGTTCTTC
CDR3: CASSEGPIGPQFF

V: TRBV5-5
D: .
size: .
J: TRBJ2-3
DNA: TGTGCCAGCAGCTTGGGTCCCAGCGGAACGGTAGATACGCAGTATTTT
CDR3: CASSLGPSGTVDTQYF

V: TRBV5-4
D: TRBD2
size: once
J: TRBJ2-2
DNA: TGTGCCAGCAGCTTGGGAGGGACTAGCGGGGAGCTGTTTTTT
CDR3: CASSLGGTSGELFF

V: TRBV12-5
D: TRBD2
size: few
J: TRBJ2-7
DNA: TGTGCTAGTGGTTTAGAACTAGCGGGTGAGGACGAGCAGTACTTC
CDR3: CASGLELAGEDEQYF

V: TRBV7-9
D: TRBD1
size: .
J: TRBJ1-4
DNA: TGTGCCAGCAGCTTAGCGCCAGGACAGGGCAATGAAAAACTGTTTTTT
CDR3: CASSLAPGQGNEKLFF

V: TRBV5-1
D: TRBD1
size: .
J: TRBJ1-5
DNA: TGCGCCAGCAGCCCCACAGGGGCGAATCAGCCCCAGCATTTT
CDR3: CASSPTGANQPQHF

V: TRBV19
D: .
size: .
J: TRBJ1-1
DNA: TGTGCCAGTACCCTTATGGCGGGGGCTGAAGCTTTCTTT
CDR3: CASTLMAGAEAFF

V: TRBV10-3
D: .
size: .
J: TRBJ2-7
DNA: TGTGCCATCAGTGAGTTTCGTCAGGACTACGAGCAGTACTTC
CDR3: CAISEFRQDYEQYF

V: TRBV7-8
D: .
size: few
J: TRBJ2-3
DNA: TGTGCCACCACGAAGGGGCGGAACACAGATACGCAGTATTTT
CDR3: CATTKGRNTDTQYF

V: TRBV5-4
D: TRBD2
size: .
J: TRBJ2-1
DNA: TGTGCCAGCAGCTCGAGCGGGAGGAGATCCTACAATGAGCAGTTCTTC
CDR3: CASSSSGRRSYNEQFF

V: TRBV6-5
D: .
size: .
J: TRBJ2-2
DNA: TGTGCCAGCAGGGGCCCTGGGGGGAATACCGGGGAGCTGTTTTTT
CDR3: CASRGPGGNTGELFF

V: TRBV5-4
D: .
size: .
J: TRBJ2-1
DNA: TGTGCCAGCAGCTTTGATCCTGGCGGGACGGTTGAGCAGTTCTTC
CDR3: CASSFDPGGTVEQFF

V: TRBV5-5
D: TRBD1
size: .
J: TRBJ2-7
DNA: TGTGCCAGCAGCTTGCAGACAGGGAGCGAGCAGTACTTC
CDR3: CASSLQTGSEQYF

V: TRBV5-1
D: .
size: .
J: TRBJ2-5
DNA: TGCGCCAGCCGCTACCCGCCTACAGAGACCCAGTACTTC
CDR3: CASRYPPTETQYF

V: TRBV21-1
D: .
size: .
J: TRBJ1-1
DNA: TGTGCCAGCAGCAAAGACAGGAACACTGAAGCTTTCTTT
CDR3: CASSKDRNTEAFF

V: TRBV30
D: .
size: .
J: TRBJ2-2
DNA: TGTGCCTGGAGTAAGAAGGGGGTTGACTTGGGCGGGGAGCTGTTTTTT
CDR3: CAWSKKGVDLGGELFF

V: TRBV30
D: TRBD1
size: few
J: TRBJ1-4
DNA: TGTGCCTGGAGTGCCTCTCAGGGGGATGAAAAACTGTTTTTT
CDR3: CAWSASQGDEKLFF

V: TRBV29-1
D: .
size: .
J: TRBJ1-1
DNA: TGCAGCGTCGAAACAGGGTTCACTGAAGCTTTCTTT
CDR3: CSVETGFTEAFF

V: TRBV15
D: TRBD2
size: .
J: TRBJ2-1
DNA: TGTGCCACCAGCAGAGGAGGGCTAGCGGGAGTCGGTGAGCAGTTCTTC
CDR3: CATSRGGLAGVGEQFF

V: TRBV14
D: TRBD1
size: .
J: TRBJ2-7
DNA: TGTGCCAGCAGCCATTCCCGACAGGGGGGAAGAGGGGACCACTACGAGCAGTACTTC
CDR3: CASSHSRQGGRGDHYEQYF

V: TRBV27
D: TRBD2
size: .
J: TRBJ2-1
DNA: TGTGCCAGCAGTTTGACTAGCGGCTTCAATGAGCAGTTCTTC
CDR3: CASSLTSGFNEQFF

V: TRBV30
D: .
size: .
J: TRBJ2-7
DNA: TGTGCCTGGAGTTCCCCTCTACCCTACGAGCAGTACTTC
CDR3: CAWSSPLPYEQYF

V: TRBV6-1
D: .
size: .
J: TRBJ1-2
DNA: TGTGCCAGCAGGGAAACACCGAGACAGAACTATGGCTACACCTTC
CDR3: CASRETPRQNYGYTF

V: TRBV7-9
D: TRBD1
size: .
J: TRBJ2-3
DNA: TGTGCCAGCAGCTTCCGGACAGGGGGCACAGATACGCAGTATTTT
CDR3: CASSFRTGGTDTQYF

V: TRBV27
D: .
size: .
J: TRBJ1-2
DNA: TGTGCCAGCAAACTTTTGGGGGCAGAAGGGTATGGCTACACCTTC
CDR3: CASKLLGAEGYGYTF

V: TRBV7-9
D: .
size: .
J: TRBJ2-7
DNA: TGTTCCAGCAGCCGGCTGACAGCCTCCTACGAGCAGTACTTC
CDR3: CSSSRLTASYEQYF

V: TRBV4-2
D: .
size: .
J: TRBJ1-1
DNA: TGTGCCAGCAGCCAGGGGGCCTGGGGCCGGGGTGAAGCTTTCTTT
CDR3: CASSQGAWGRGEAFF

V: TRBV7-9
D: TRBD1
size: .
J: TRBJ2-7
DNA: TGTTCCAGCAGCTTGGGACAGGGGGCTCAATACGAGCAGTACTTC
CDR3: CSSSLGQGAQYEQYF

V: TRBV5-6
D: TRBD1
size: .
J: TRBJ2-5
DNA: TGTGCCAGCAGCCTAAGGACAGGTAGCCAAGAGACCCAGTACTTC
CDR3: CASSLRTGSQETQYF

V: TRBV18
D: .
size: .
J: TRBJ2-5
DNA: TGTGCCAGCTCTCCCGCCGGGACTTTCCAAGAGACCCAGTACTTC
CDR3: CASSPAGTFQETQYF

V: TRBV4-2
D: .
size: once
J: TRBJ1-3
DNA: TGTGCCAGCAGCCCAGGCCTGGCTGGAAACACCATATATTTT
CDR3: CASSPGLAGNTIYF

V: TRBV30
D: .
size: .
J: TRBJ1-5
DNA: TGTGCCTGGAGTGTAGTGGGGCTGAGTCAGCCCCAGCATTTT
CDR3: CAWSVVGLSQPQHF

V: TRBV7-9
D: .
size: .
J: TRBJ1-4
DNA: TGTGCCAGCAGCTGGCGGCAGGGAAGCGAAAAACTGTTTTTT
CDR3: CASSWRQGSEKLFF

V: TRBV19
D: .
size: .
J: TRBJ1-2
DNA: TGTGCCAGTAGTATTTTGAGGCGGCAGTTCTATGGCTACACCTTC
CDR3: CASSILRRQFYGYTF

V: TRBV7-3
D: TRBD2
size: once
J: TRBJ2-1
DNA: TGTGCCAGCAGCTCTCATGAAGGACTAGCGGGAGGGCCAAGGAGGGAGCAGTTCTTC
CDR3: CASSSHEGLAGGPRREQFF

V: TRBV25-1
D: .
size: few
J: TRBJ2-1
DNA: TGTGCCAGCAGTGGCCCGGGGGAGCCCCAATACAATGAGCAGTTCTTC
CDR3: CASSGPGEPQYNEQFF

V: TRBV5-4
D: TRBD2
size: .
J: TRBJ2-7
DNA: TGTGCCAGCAGCGCCCCTAGCCTAGCGGGAGGACCATACGAGCAGTACTTC
CDR3: CASSAPSLAGGPYEQYF

V: TRBV30
D: TRBD2
size: .
J: TRBJ2-7
DNA: TGTGCCTGGACACTAGCGGGTTACTACGAGCAGTACTTC
CDR3: CAWTLAGYYEQYF

V: TRBV7-8
D: TRBD2
size: .
J: TRBJ2-1
DNA: TGTGCCAGCAGCTTATATGCTAGCGGGAGAGTTAATGAGCAGTTCTTC
CDR3: CASSLYASGRVNEQFF